Sequencing of this T cell receptor (beta chain) was carried out in a study of cytomegalovirus exposure and HLA in healthy donors. Whole-study findings and limits: Cytomegalovirus status was reportedly diagnosed by the classifier with high specificity and sensitivity. Cytomegalovirus-associated TCR beta chains were listed, numbering approximately 150.

Trimming shortened V by 5 bases and J by 4 bases, and 13 bases separated the two germline ends. This CDR3 spans 14 amino acids. CDR1 is MNHEY and CDR2 is SVGAGI in the germline V gene. As regards this clone: Its cognate antigen is unknown.

From the roughly 110-subject validation cohort, which was separate from the roughly 670-subject first cohort, the donors were drawn. Some clones are missing from TCRdb's copy, which holds only in-frame ones; the method was immunoSEQ multiplex PCR. The data hold 150,000 to 170,000 clones, with approximately 86% observed a single time. The source of this sequence is a young man in good health and CMV-seropositive. This chain joins TRBV6-5 and TRBJ2-3, with D maybe TRBD2 (6 bases). The sample was PBMCs. The CDR3 DNA reads TGTGCCAGCAGTCTGGGGGGAACCTCAGATACGCAGTATTTT. Its protein is CASSLGGTSDTQYF.